This T cell receptor (beta chain) was identified during a study of blood T cell repertoires in COVID-19. Study overall: The analysed material was cDNA or gDNA that came from T cells, B-cell-depleted T cells, or PBMCs.

Sequencing used immunoSEQ multiplex PCR; TCRdb keeps in-frame clones, though not all of them. The sample lists roughly 98,000 clones, over 80% seen once, with 6.3% in the top ten. The CDR3 has 13 residues. Germline CDR1 and CDR2: KGHDR and SFDVKD. V shed 6 bases, J shed 7 bases, and the junction held 7 bases outside the gene matches. The chain links TRBV24-1 to TRBJ1-2, with 7 bases matching TRBD1. The material sequenced was peripheral blood. The sequence was obtained from a woman in her fifties or sixties with active COVID-19. The CDR3 DNA sequence: TGTGCCACCAGTTCTGGACAGGCCCGTGGCTACACCTTC. Translation gives CATSSGQARGYTF.